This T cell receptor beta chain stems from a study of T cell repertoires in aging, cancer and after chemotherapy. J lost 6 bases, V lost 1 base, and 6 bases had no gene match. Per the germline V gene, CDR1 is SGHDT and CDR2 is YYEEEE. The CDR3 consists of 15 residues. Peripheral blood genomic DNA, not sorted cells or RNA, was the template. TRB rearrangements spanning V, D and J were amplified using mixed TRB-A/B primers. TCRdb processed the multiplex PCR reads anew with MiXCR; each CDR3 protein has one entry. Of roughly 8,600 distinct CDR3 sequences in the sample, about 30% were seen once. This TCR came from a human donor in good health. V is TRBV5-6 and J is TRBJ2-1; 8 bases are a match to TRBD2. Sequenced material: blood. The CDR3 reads CASSLFRGGGNEQFF. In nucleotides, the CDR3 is TGTGCCAGCAGCTTGTTTCGGGGGGGTGGCAATGAGCAGTTCTTC.